Listed below are T cell receptor beta chains from one sample, sequenced in a study of blood T cell repertoires in COVID-19. Some clones are missing from TCRdb's copy, which holds only in-frame ones; the method was immunoSEQ multiplex PCR. This table has roughly 180,000 clones, about four fifths appearing once. Sample: PBMCs or T cells enriched from blood (not recorded which). These receptor sequences come from a man aged 50-59 years who had recovered from COVID-19. The CDR3 runs from the conserved cysteine through the conserved F or W. The D gene is left open where the match is weak. Clone size is not always given. Where it is, it says once, few, many or a class for expanded clones.

CDR3 length: 13; J gene: TRBJ1-4; V gene: TRBV5-4; D gene: NA; clone size: NA; CDR3 protein: CAVHPSRGEKLFF; CDR3 DNA: TGTGCCGTCCATCCCAGTAGAGGAGAAAAACTGTTTTTT
CDR3 length: 15; J gene: TRBJ2-3; V gene: TRBV6-5; D gene: NA; clone size: NA; CDR3 protein: CASRRFREGTDTQYF; CDR3 DNA: TGTGCCAGCAGACGCTTCAGAGAGGGCACAGATACGCAGTATTTT
CDR3 length: 13; J gene: TRBJ1-1; V gene: TRBV6-5; D gene: TRBD1; clone size: NA; CDR3 protein: CASRGQANTEAFF; CDR3 DNA: TGTGCCAGCAGGGGACAGGCGAACACTGAAGCTTTCTTT
CDR3 length: 13; J gene: TRBJ2-2; V gene: TRBV2; D gene: NA; clone size: once; CDR3 protein: CASSVMGFGELFF; CDR3 DNA: TGTGCCAGCAGTGTTATGGGCTTCGGGGAGCTGTTTTTT
CDR3 length: 12; J gene: TRBJ2-5; V gene: TRBV5-1; D gene: NA; clone size: once; CDR3 protein: CASSPTGETQYF; CDR3 DNA: TGCGCCAGCAGCCCGACGGGAGAGACCCAGTACTTC
CDR3 length: 17; J gene: TRBJ1-5; V gene: TRBV5-5; D gene: TRBD1; clone size: NA; CDR3 protein: CASSLGTGGLSNQPQHF; CDR3 DNA: TGTGCCAGCAGCTTGGGGACAGGGGGATTGAGCAATCAGCCCCAGCATTTT
CDR3 length: 11; J gene: TRBJ1-1; V gene: TRBV12-3/TRBV12-4; D gene: NA; clone size: NA; CDR3 protein: CASSGHLEAFF; CDR3 DNA: TGTGCCAGCAGCGGACACCTTGAAGCTTTCTTT
CDR3 length: 16; J gene: TRBJ2-7; V gene: TRBV7-2; D gene: TRBD2; clone size: NA; CDR3 protein: CASGGLAGQIGSEQYF; CDR3 DNA: TGTGCCAGCGGGGGACTAGCGGGACAGATAGGATCCGAGCAGTACTTC
CDR3 length: 16; J gene: TRBJ2-1; V gene: TRBV5-1; D gene: NA; clone size: few; CDR3 protein: CASSLAPLGAYNEQFF; CDR3 DNA: TGCGCCAGCAGCTTGGCACCACTAGGAGCCTACAATGAGCAGTTCTTC
CDR3 length: 14; J gene: TRBJ2-1; V gene: TRBV27; D gene: TRBD2; clone size: NA; CDR3 protein: CASRTSGGRNEQFF; CDR3 DNA: TGTGCCAGCCGTACTAGCGGGGGGAGGAATGAGCAGTTCTTC
CDR3 length: 17; J gene: TRBJ2-2; V gene: TRBV7-3; D gene: NA; clone size: NA; CDR3 protein: CASSLNPTQSYTGELFF; CDR3 DNA: TGTGCCAGCAGCTTAAACCCGACACAGAGCTACACCGGGGAGCTGTTTTTT
CDR3 length: 17; J gene: TRBJ2-7; V gene: TRBV15; D gene: TRBD2; clone size: NA; CDR3 protein: CATSSRTSGGPRIKQYF; CDR3 DNA: TGTGCCACCAGCAGCAGGACTAGCGGGGGGCCTAGGATCAAGCAGTACTTC
CDR3 length: 13; J gene: TRBJ1-1; V gene: TRBV5-1; D gene: NA; clone size: NA; CDR3 protein: CASSFGQHTEAFF; CDR3 DNA: TGCGCCAGCAGCTTCGGACAGCACACTGAAGCTTTCTTT
CDR3 length: 15; J gene: TRBJ2-3; V gene: TRBV6-5; D gene: TRBD1; clone size: NA; CDR3 protein: CASSLVRGRTDTQYF; CDR3 DNA: TGTGCCAGCAGCCTAGTCAGGGGGCGCACAGATACGCAGTATTTT
CDR3 length: 18; J gene: TRBJ1-6; V gene: TRBV28; D gene: TRBD1; clone size: few; CDR3 protein: CASRNLAGTGGMDSPLHF; CDR3 DNA: TGTGCCAGCAGAAACCTAGCCGGGACAGGGGGAATGGATTCACCCCTCCACTTT
CDR3 length: 14; J gene: TRBJ2-5; V gene: TRBV9; D gene: NA; clone size: NA; CDR3 protein: CASSSGGYQETQYF; CDR3 DNA: TGTGCCAGCAGCTCAGGGGGGTACCAAGAGACCCAGTACTTC
CDR3 length: 16; J gene: TRBJ1-2; V gene: TRBV6-5; D gene: TRBD1; clone size: NA; CDR3 protein: CASSYTGTGGSLSYTF; CDR3 DNA: TGTGCCAGCAGTTACACCGGGACAGGGGGTTCCCTCAGCTACACCTTC
CDR3 length: 18; J gene: TRBJ1-5; V gene: TRBV19; D gene: NA; clone size: NA; CDR3 protein: CASSIEGTQVYSNQPQHF; CDR3 DNA: TGTGCCAGTAGTATAGAGGGAACACAGGTATATAGCAATCAGCCCCAGCATTTT
CDR3 length: 17; J gene: TRBJ2-7; V gene: TRBV3-1/TRBV3-2; D gene: TRBD1; clone size: NA; CDR3 protein: CASSQATGQLSSYEQYF; CDR3 DNA: TGTGCCAGCAGCCAGGCGACAGGGCAGCTTTCCTCCTACGAGCAGTACTTC
CDR3 length: 16; J gene: TRBJ1-4; V gene: TRBV7-9; D gene: NA; clone size: NA; CDR3 protein: CASSLEGGRTNEKLFF; CDR3 DNA: TGTGCCAGCAGCTTAGAAGGGGGACGGACTAATGAAAAACTGTTTTTT